These 9 T cell receptor beta chains originate from one sample sequenced in a study of PD-1 blockade in mismatch repair-deficient tumors. Method: immunoSEQ multiplex PCR; TCRdb's copy keeps in-frame clones and lacks some. The sample records approximately 79,000 clones, approximately 80% being singletons. The sample in question was peripheral blood, obtained 44 weeks after starting pembrolizumab. The source of these receptors is an adult with mismatch repair-deficient cancer.

The CDR3 protein is CASSSALAGDEQYF. The DNA for the CDR3 is TGTGCCAGCAGCAGCGCTCTAGCGGGAGACGAGCAGTACTTC. The chain carries TRBV5-4 and TRBJ2-7; 10 bases align to TRBD2. Per the germline V gene, CDR1 is SGHNT and CDR2 is YYREEE (reference sequence). J lost 5 bases, V lost 4 bases, and 6 bases had no gene match. CDR3 size: 14 residues. Looking up the rest from reference TRBV5-4 and TRBJ2-7 gives the full variable domain: ETGVTQSPTHLIKTRGQQVTLRCSSQSGHNTVSWYQQALGQGPQFIFQYYREEENGRGNFPPRFSGLQFPNYSSELNVNALELDDSALYLCASSSALAGDEQYFGPGTRLTVT.

The sample holds one count of this clone. The chain employs TRBV19 and TRBJ2-7; TRBD1 aligns across 7 bases. The ends lost 4 bases at V and 3 bases at J; junction bases unmatched: 6. The CDR3 length is 14 residues. Germline V gene data show CDR1 as LNHDA and CDR2 as SQIVND (reference sequence). The CDR3, as DNA: TGTGCCAGTAGTAAGGGGACAGACCTCTACGAGCAGTACTTC. This translates into CASSKGTDLYEQYF.

This rearrangement joins TRBV2 to TRBJ2-2, with 7 bases matching TRBD1. The CDR3 consists of 15 residues. With 7 bases clipped from V and 1 base from J, the junction kept 6 bases outside the gene matches. Germline V gene sequence: CDR1 SNHLY, CDR2 FYNNEI. The CDR3 is CASTGQPLNTGELFF. In DNA form, the CDR3 reads TGTGCCAGCACGGGACAGCCTCTGAACACCGGGGAGCTGTTTTTT.

The rearrangement joins TRBV15 to TRBJ1-3; TRBD1 might be the D (6 bases). The V and J ends lost 1 base and 4 bases respectively, with 20 bases between them. There are 18 residues in the CDR3. Germline V gene data show CDR1 as LNHNV and CDR2 as YYDKDF (reference sequence). In DNA, the CDR3 is TGTGCCACCAGCAGAGCAAATACAGGGTTCTACTCCGGAAACACCATATATTTT. It is translated as CATSRANTGFYSGNTIYF.

This chain uses TRBV4-1 with TRBJ1-4, with 10 bases aligning to TRBD1. CDR1 and CDR2 from the germline V gene are MGHRA and YSYEKL. V lost 1 base, J lost 8 bases, and 4 bases stayed unmatched. This CDR3 contains 15 residues. For the CDR3, the DNA is TGCGCCAGCAGCCAAGGGACAGGGGGTTGGGAAAAACTGTTTTTT. Its translation: CASSQGTGGWEKLFF.

V usage is TRBV19 and J usage is TRBJ1-2; D is perhaps TRBD1 (5 bases). Trimming stripped 5 bases from V and 4 bases from J, with 14 bases between. Germline V CDR1 and CDR2: LNHDA, SQIVND (reference sequence). The CDR3 extends over 14 amino acids. CDR3 nucleotide sequence: TGTGCCAGTAGTCCCGGGACGGAACGCTATGGCTACACCTTC. Its translation: CASSPGTERYGYTF.

The chain carries TRBV4-1 and TRBJ2-1; D perhaps matches TRBD2 (5 bases). V shed 4 bases and J shed 7 bases, with 20 bases lying between them. The germline V gene has CDR1 MGHRA and CDR2 YSYEKL. This CDR3 is built from 16 residues. Written as DNA, the CDR3 is TGCGCCAGCAGCCGTCGTTTTAGCGCCTCAACGAATGAGCAGTTCTTC. This codes for CASSRRFSASTNEQFF.

In DNA form, the CDR3 reads TGTGCCAGCAGTTACTCGAGAGGGGGCGACTACGAGCAGTACTTC. Its translation is CASSYSRGGDYEQYF. The chain recombines TRBV6-5 with TRBJ2-7; 7 nucleotides line up with TRBD1. Germline CDR1 reads MNHEY; CDR2 reads SVGAGI. Germline trimming cut 0 bases from V and 3 bases from J; bases unmatched to any gene: 5. The CDR3 spans 15 residues.

The chain has TRBV11-2 and TRBJ2-7; TRBD2 is a possible D gene (6 bases). CDR1 SGHAT and CDR2 FQNNGV come from the germline V gene. The CDR3 length is 14 residues. V was trimmed by 3 bases and J by 4 bases, leaving 13 bases between them. The CDR3 nucleotides read TGTGCCAGCAGCTTCACGGGTAGCGGTTACGAGCAGTACTTC. The encoded protein is CASSFTGSGYEQYF.